This passage covers 3 T cell receptor beta chains from one sample sequenced in a study of shared clonotypes between healthy human individuals. TCRdb's copy holds only in-frame clones and misses some; the assay was immunoSEQ multiplex PCR. The sample carries a few hundred thousand clones, around three quarters recorded once. Sequencing was performed on PBMCs. Source of these receptors: a woman aged 40-49 years in good health. Some clones in this sample may be carry-over from other donors' samples.

A word on this clone: Different DNA sequences within this sample yield the same CDR3. The rearrangement links TRBV28 to TRBJ2-7; no clear D gene. Germline-derived CDR1 and CDR2 are MDHEN and SYDVKM. CDR3 length: 12 residues. Trimming removed 4 bases at V and 0 bases at J, with 4 bases between. This chain's CDR3 is CASSSSSYEQYF. The CDR3 DNA sequence: TGTGCCAGCAGTTCGAGCTCCTACGAGCAGTACTTC.

This chain connects TRBV5-1 to TRBJ2-7; no reliable D call. The germline V gene encodes CDR1 SGHRS and CDR2 YFSETQ. The V end lost 3 bases, the J end lost 4 bases, and 11 bases lay between the germline ends. The CDR3 sequence is 13 residues long. The CDR3 sequence: CASSSDVDYEQYF. The CDR3 DNA is TGCGCCAGCAGCTCGGACGTAGATTACGAGCAGTACTTC.

This clone was detected ten times or more. This chain uses TRBV9 with TRBJ1-2; D remains ambiguous. Germline-derived CDR1 and CDR2 are SGDLS and YYNGEE. This CDR3 region has 15 residues. Trimming took 3 bases from V and 1 from J, leaving 13 bases between them. CDR3 region: CASSATMGSNYGYTF. CDR3 nucleotide sequence: TGTGCCAGCAGCGCGACAATGGGGAGTAACTATGGCTACACCTTC.